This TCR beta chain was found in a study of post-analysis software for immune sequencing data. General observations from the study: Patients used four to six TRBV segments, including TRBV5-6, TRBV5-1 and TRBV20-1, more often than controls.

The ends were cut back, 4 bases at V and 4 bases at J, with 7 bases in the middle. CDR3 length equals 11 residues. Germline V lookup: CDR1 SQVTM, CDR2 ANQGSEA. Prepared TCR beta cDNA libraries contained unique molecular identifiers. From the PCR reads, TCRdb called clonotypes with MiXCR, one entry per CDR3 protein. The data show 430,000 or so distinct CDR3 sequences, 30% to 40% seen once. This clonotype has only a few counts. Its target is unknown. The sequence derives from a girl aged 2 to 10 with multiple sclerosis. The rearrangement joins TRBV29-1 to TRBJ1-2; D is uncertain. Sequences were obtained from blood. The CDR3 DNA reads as TGCAGCGTTGTGAGCGTCTATGGCTACACCTTC. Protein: CSVVSVYGYTF.